This TCR beta chain was captured in a study of blood T cell repertoires in COVID-19. As for the study in general: Specimens from acute and convalescent COVID-19 originated in the United States, Italy and Spain.

The recovered donors of Cohort 3 showed two negative PCRs, clearance, or symptom resolution. Here immunoSEQ multiplex PCR was the method, and the copy in TCRdb shows in-frame clones only, minus some. This repertoire shows about 370,000 clones, 75% to 90% found once; its top ten account for approximately 1%. Sequenced material: PBMCs or T cells enriched from blood (not recorded which). The source of this sequence is a man younger than 35 who had recovered from COVID-19.

As DNA, the CDR3 is TGTGCCATCCAGGACAGTGGGGGAGAGACCCAGTACTTC. It translates to CAIQDSGGETQYF. The V call is TRBV10-3, the J call TRBJ2-5, with a possible D match to TRBD1 (6 bases). This CDR3 region has 13 residues. Germline values: CDR1 ENHRY, CDR2 SYGVKD. The ends were cut back, 8 bases at V and 4 bases at J, with 14 bases in the middle.